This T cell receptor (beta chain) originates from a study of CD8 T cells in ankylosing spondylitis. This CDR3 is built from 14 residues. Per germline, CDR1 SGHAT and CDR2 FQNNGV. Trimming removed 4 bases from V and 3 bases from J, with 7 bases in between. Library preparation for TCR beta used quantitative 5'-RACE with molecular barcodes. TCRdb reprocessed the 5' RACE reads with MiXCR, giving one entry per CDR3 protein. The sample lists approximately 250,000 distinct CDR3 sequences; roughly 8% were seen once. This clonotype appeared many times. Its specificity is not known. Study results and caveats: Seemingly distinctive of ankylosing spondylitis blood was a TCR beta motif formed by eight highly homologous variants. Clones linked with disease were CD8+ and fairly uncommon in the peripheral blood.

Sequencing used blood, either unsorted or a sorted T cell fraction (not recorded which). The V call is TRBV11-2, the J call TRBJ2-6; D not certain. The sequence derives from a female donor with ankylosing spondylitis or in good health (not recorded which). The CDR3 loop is CASSSTGGANVLTF. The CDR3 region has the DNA TGTGCCAGCAGCTCCACGGGTGGGGCCAACGTCCTGACTTTC.